These T cell receptor beta chains were read from a single sample in a study of regulatory T cells in long-lasting Graves disease. TCRdb independently ran MiXCR on the multiplex PCR reads; one entry per CDR3 protein. The repertoire holds roughly 410,000 distinct CDR3 sequences, around 16% seen once, with about 8.3% in the top ten. These data were also reused for a study on T cells in Graves' hyperthyroidism and ophthalmopathy.

Sequencing used peripheral blood mononuclear cells (PBMCs), obtained at new diagnosis, from a patient treated with antithyroid drugs. The receptors were gathered from a woman aged 40-49 years with Graves disease. CDR3s include the opening cysteine and the closing phenylalanine or tryptophan. The D gene is left open where the match is weak. Size is stated for part of the rows, as once, few or many counts, or as a class when the clone is expanded.

TGTGCCAGCGGTCAGTCATCTGGGGCCAACGTCCTGACTTTC | CASGQSSGANVLTF | TRBJ2-6 | TRBV2 | - | many
TGTGCCAGTAGTATAGAGGTCGCAGAGGAAGTCACCTATGGCTACACCTTC | CASSIEVAEEVTYGYTF | TRBJ1-2 | TRBV19 | - | -
TGTGCCAGCAGTTACGTGCGGGGCAAAGATACGCAGTATTTT | CASSYVRGKDTQYF | TRBJ2-3 | TRBV6-2/TRBV6-3 | - | few
TGTGCCAGCAGGAACGGACAGGGCCCTCGGTACGAGCAGTACTTC | CASRNGQGPRYEQYF | TRBJ2-7 | TRBV6-1 | TRBD1 | many
TGTGCCAGCAGACCCCTGGGGGAAGGCTACGAGCAGTACTTC | CASRPLGEGYEQYF | TRBJ2-7 | TRBV27 | - | many
TGCAGTGCTAGAGACATGGGGTTTAGGGGCTACACCTTC | CSARDMGFRGYTF | TRBJ1-2 | TRBV20-1 | - | few
TGTGCCAGCAGCTTGTACAGGGAGAACACTGAAGCTTTCTTT | CASSLYRENTEAFF | TRBJ1-1 | TRBV5-6 | - | many
TGTGCCAGCAGCTTAGTTGGGGGGGGCCTGAACACTGAAGCTTTCTTT | CASSLVGGGLNTEAFF | TRBJ1-1 | TRBV11-2 | - | -
TGTGCCAGCAGTTGGGGACAGGGGTCCTATGGCTACACCTTC | CASSWGQGSYGYTF | TRBJ1-2 | TRBV27 | TRBD1 | -
TGTGCCAGCAGCCACCCCAACAGGGTAGTCACTGAAGCTTTCTTT | CASSHPNRVVTEAFF | TRBJ1-1 | TRBV12-3/TRBV12-4 | - | many
TGTGCCAGTAGTCCCGGGGTAGCGGGGGTCTCCTGCGAGCAGTACTTC | CASSPGVAGVSCEQYF | TRBJ2-7 | TRBV11-2 | TRBD2 | -
TGTGCCAGCAGCCAACACGGGTGGTCGAAGGATACGCAGTATTTT | CASSQHGWSKDTQYF | TRBJ2-3 | TRBV14 | - | -
TGTGCCAGCAGTGGTCCTAGCGGGACGTACAATGAGCAGTTCTTC | CASSGPSGTYNEQFF | TRBJ2-1 | TRBV6-2/TRBV6-3 | TRBD2 | few
TGTGCCAGCAGTCGCGGGACACAAAATCAGCCCCAGCATTTT | CASSRGTQNQPQHF | TRBJ1-5 | TRBV28 | - | many
TGCGCCAGCAGCTTGGAAGGGGGTTGGAACACTGAAGCTTTCTTT | CASSLEGGWNTEAFF | TRBJ1-1 | TRBV5-1 | - | many
TGTGCCAGCAGCAAGGGGACTAGCGGGACGGCAGATACGCAGTATTTT | CASSKGTSGTADTQYF | TRBJ2-3 | TRBV9 | TRBD2 | -
TGTGCCAGCAGCCCCGCGGGCACCCTCACCACCGAGCAGTACTTC | CASSPAGTLTTEQYF | TRBJ2-7 | TRBV7-9 | - | -
TGTGCCAGCAGTTACTCGGGGCAGTACGACGAGCAGTACTTC | CASSYSGQYDEQYF | TRBJ2-7 | TRBV6-2/TRBV6-3 | - | few
TGTGCTAGTGGCACCTCGGCAGGGGGCTACCAAGAGACCCAGTACTTC | CASGTSAGGYQETQYF | TRBJ2-5 | TRBV12-5 | TRBD1 | many
TGTGCCACCAGCTTCCTGTCGGGTGAAAAACTGTTTTTT | CATSFLSGEKLFF | TRBJ1-4 | TRBV15 | - | many
TGTGCCAGCACCAAGTGGGGAGCGGGAGGGCCTATATTCCACGAGCAGTACTTC | CASTKWGAGGPIFHEQYF | TRBJ2-7 | TRBV5-4 | TRBD2 | few
TGTGCCAGCAGCTTACAGGGAGATGAGCAGTTCTTC | CASSLQGDEQFF | TRBJ2-1 | TRBV28 | - | many
TGTGCCAGCAGCCCCCCCCTACAGGGCACCGGGGAGCTGTTTTTT | CASSPPLQGTGELFF | TRBJ2-2 | TRBV7-6 | - | -
TGTGCCAGCAGCTACCCGACCAACAGGGTTAGGGGTTACGAGCAGTACTTC | CASSYPTNRVRGYEQYF | TRBJ2-7 | TRBV12-3/TRBV12-4 | - | few
TGTGCCAGCAGTTTTGCGGCAGGGGTTAAAGAAAAACTGTTTTTT | CASSFAAGVKEKLFF | TRBJ1-4 | TRBV12-3/TRBV12-4 | - | many
TGTGCCAGCAGTACTAGCGGACACTACGAGCAGTACTTC | CASSTSGHYEQYF | TRBJ2-7 | TRBV6-2/TRBV6-3 | TRBD2 | -
TGCAGTGCTTACCTAACCGGGACAGATACGCAGTATTTT | CSAYLTGTDTQYF | TRBJ2-3 | TRBV20-1 | - | -
TGTGCCAGCAGCGTAGCCCCGGGACAGGGGGCTCGTCAGTTCTTC | CASSVAPGQGARQFF | TRBJ2-1 | TRBV9 | TRBD1 | few
TGTGCCAGCAGTGAATATTTCTTTGAGGGCAGCCTAAACCCTGCAACTAATGAAAAACTGTTTTTT | CASSEYFFEGSLNPATNEKLFF | TRBJ1-4 | TRBV25-1 | - | many
TGCAGTGCTATCCGCGGGGGCAATGAGCAGTTCTTC | CSAIRGGNEQFF | TRBJ2-1 | TRBV20-1 | TRBD2 | -
TGTGCCAGCAGTTTATCCGGACAATTCTACAATGAGCAGTTCTTC | CASSLSGQFYNEQFF | TRBJ2-1 | TRBV28 | - | many
TGCGCCAGCAGTGAAGGCGGGGGGCAGGGATACGAGCAGTACTTC | CASSEGGGQGYEQYF | TRBJ2-7 | TRBV10-1 | TRBD2 | -
TGCAGCGTTGGTTTCGCTGAGCAGTTCTTC | CSVGFAEQFF | TRBJ2-1 | TRBV29-1 | - | -
TGTGCCACCAGTGAATCCCGGGACAAGTCCTACAATGAGCAGTTCTTC | CATSESRDKSYNEQFF | TRBJ2-1 | TRBV24-1 | - | many
TGTGCCAGCAGCTCTAGACTAGCGGACTACGAGCAGTACTTC | CASSSRLADYEQYF | TRBJ2-7 | TRBV11-1 | TRBD2 | many